This is a list of T cell receptor beta chains from one sample in a study of blood T cell repertoires in COVID-19. Sequenced by immunoSEQ multiplex PCR; TCRdb stores in-frame clones only, minus some. The repertoire has 250,000 to 350,000 clones, 85% to 90% of them found once; the top ten carry less than 11%. Sequenced input: PBMCs or T cells enriched from blood (not recorded which). These TCRs come from a woman under 30 who had recovered from COVID-19. Each CDR3 is given with its conserved first and last residue. A D gene is named only where the DNA matches it firmly. Rows may omit the clone size; those that give it use once, few, many or a size class.

clone size,J gene,D gene,V gene,CDR3 protein,CDR3 DNA
-,TRBJ2-3,-,TRBV5-1,CASSALVSTDTQYF,TGCGCCAGCAGCGCACTAGTGAGCACAGATACGCAGTATTTT
-,TRBJ1-2,-,TRBV3-1/TRBV3-2,CASSQDWLGGDGYTF,TGTGCCAGCAGCCAAGATTGGTTAGGGGGAGATGGCTACACCTTC
-,TRBJ1-2,-,TRBV29-1,CSVNQGLANYGYTF,TGCAGCGTGAACCAGGGGTTAGCTAACTATGGCTACACCTTC
-,TRBJ2-5,TRBD1,TRBV2,CASRVRQGARETQYF,TGTGCCAGCAGGGTCAGGCAGGGGGCTCGAGAGACCCAGTACTTC
-,TRBJ1-4,-,TRBV5-1,CASSLVGATNEKLFF,TGCGCCAGCAGCTTGGTGGGAGCAACTAATGAAAAACTGTTTTTT
-,TRBJ1-1,-,TRBV18,CASSPRRGMRGEAFF,TGTGCCAGCTCACCCCGTCGGGGGATGCGGGGTGAAGCTTTCTTT
-,TRBJ1-1,-,TRBV30,CAWTFKLAAVTVDTEAFF,TGTGCCTGGACCTTCAAATTGGCGGCAGTGACTGTAGACACTGAAGCTTTCTTT
-,TRBJ2-5,TRBD1,TRBV19,CASTATGTGRGKTQYF,TGTGCCAGTACCGCGACCGGGACAGGGAGGGGAAAGACCCAGTACTTC
-,TRBJ1-2,-,TRBV28,CASRRTQTSGYGYTF,TGTGCCAGCAGACGGACCCAGACCAGCGGCTATGGCTACACCTTC
once,TRBJ2-7,-,TRBV2,CASRIAGVSEQYF,TGTGCCAGCAGGATTGCAGGGGTCAGCGAGCAGTACTTC
-,TRBJ2-7,-,TRBV21-1,CASSKGSRFSYEQYF,TGTGCCAGCAGCAAGGGCAGTCGCTTCTCCTACGAGCAGTACTTC
-,TRBJ2-5,-,TRBV4-1,CASSQEWAETQYF,TGCGCCAGCAGCCAAGAGTGGGCGGAGACCCAGTACTTC
-,TRBJ2-5,-,TRBV7-3,CASSFHGRDQETQYF,TGTGCCAGCAGTTTCCATGGGAGAGATCAAGAGACCCAGTACTTC
-,TRBJ1-5,-,TRBV19,CASSIEQGNQPQHF,TGTGCCAGTAGTATCGAACAGGGCAATCAGCCCCAGCATTTT
-,TRBJ2-7,-,TRBV3-1/TRBV3-2,CASSPSGRYEQYF,TGTGCCAGCAGCCCCTCGGGGAGGTACGAGCAGTACTTC
-,TRBJ2-1,TRBD2,TRBV30,CAWSSTSVSSYNEQFF,TGTGCCTGGAGTTCTACTAGCGTAAGCTCCTACAATGAGCAGTTCTTC
many,TRBJ2-5,TRBD1,TRBV9,CASSDTGQVMETQYF,TGTGCCAGCAGCGATACGGGACAGGTCATGGAGACCCAGTACTTC
-,TRBJ2-6,-,TRBV19,CASSTNWVGHSGANVLTF,TGTGCCAGTAGTACCAACTGGGTGGGGCACTCTGGGGCCAACGTCCTGACTTTC
-,TRBJ2-5,TRBD2,TRBV15,CATSSGRLAGEETQYF,TGTGCCACCAGCAGTGGTCGACTAGCGGGGGAAGAGACCCAGTACTTC
-,TRBJ1-4,TRBD1,TRBV19,CASSPRGAGGVEKLFF,TGTGCCAGTAGCCCCCGTGGGGCAGGGGGCGTTGAAAAACTGTTTTTT
-,TRBJ2-7,TRBD2,TRBV5-1,CASSLGGLVSYEQYF,TGCGCCAGCAGCTTGGGAGGACTAGTTTCCTACGAGCAGTACTTC
-,TRBJ1-1,-,TRBV2,CASRTDSNTEAFF,TGTGCCAGCAGGACAGACTCGAACACTGAAGCTTTCTTT
-,TRBJ2-1,TRBD2,TRBV6-5,CASRGLAKGYNEQFF,TGTGCCAGCAGGGGACTAGCGAAAGGTTACAATGAGCAGTTCTTC
-,TRBJ2-7,-,TRBV5-1,CASSLQGRYEQYF,TGCGCCAGCAGCTTGCAGGGCCGCTACGAGCAGTACTTC
-,TRBJ1-2,-,TRBV11-2,CASSLGANYGYTF,TGTGCCAGCAGCTTAGGCGCTAACTATGGCTACACCTTC
-,TRBJ2-5,-,TRBV5-1,CASSFTNRGGFQETQYF,TGCGCCAGCAGCTTTACTAACAGGGGGGGTTTTCAAGAGACCCAGTACTTC
few,TRBJ1-5,TRBD1,TRBV19,CASSRDRGQSNQPQHF,TGTGCCAGTAGTAGGGACAGGGGGCAGAGCAATCAGCCCCAGCATTTT
-,TRBJ2-2,-,TRBV5-6,CASSLRNTGELFF,TGTGCCAGCAGCCTCAGAAACACCGGGGAGCTGTTTTTT
-,TRBJ1-2,TRBD1,TRBV11-2,CASSLPGTGDGYTF,TGTGCCAGCAGCTTACCCGGAACAGGGGATGGCTACACCTTC
few,TRBJ1-2,TRBD1,TRBV14,CASSFIAGQNYGYTF,TGTGCCAGCAGTTTTATCGCGGGACAGAACTATGGCTACACCTTC
few,TRBJ2-5,-,TRBV7-3,CASSLGGPGETQYF,TGTGCCAGCAGCCTCGGGGGGCCAGGAGAGACCCAGTACTTC
-,TRBJ2-7,TRBD2,TRBV27,CASSLGSGIFGEQYF,TGTGCCAGCAGTTTAGGTAGCGGGATATTTGGCGAGCAGTACTTC
once,TRBJ2-5,-,TRBV30,CAWSQRSGRTNF,TGTGCCTGGAGTCAGCGTTCCGGAAGAACGAACTTC
-,TRBJ2-1,TRBD2,TRBV24-1,CATSVGGSSYNEQFF,TGTGCCACCAGCGTGGGCGGGAGCTCCTACAATGAGCAGTTCTTC
-,TRBJ1-2,TRBD1,TRBV7-3,CASRDTGGMGGYTF,TGTGCCAGCAGGGATACAGGGGGCATGGGTGGCTACACCTTC
-,TRBJ1-6,-,TRBV6-5,CASSYQRESPLHF,TGTGCCAGCAGTTACCAGCGGGAATCACCCCTCCACTTT
-,TRBJ2-7,TRBD1,TRBV5-1,CASRQQGESYEQYF,TGCGCCAGCAGGCAGCAGGGGGAAAGCTACGAGCAGTACTTC
-,TRBJ2-4,TRBD2,TRBV7-3,CASSPGLAGSIQYF,TGTGCCAGCAGCCCCGGACTAGCGGGATCCATTCAGTACTTC
-,TRBJ1-1,TRBD1,TRBV3-1/TRBV3-2,CASTTTGGAIGAFF,TGTGCCAGCACCACCACAGGGGGCGCAATTGGAGCTTTCTTT
-,TRBJ1-5,-,TRBV19,CASSLTGEGQPQHF,TGTGCCAGTAGTTTGACAGGTGAGGGACAGCCCCAGCATTTT
-,TRBJ1-6,TRBD1,TRBV9,CASSLETGTGMNSPLHF,TGTGCCAGCAGCTTAGAAACCGGGACAGGGATGAATTCACCCCTCCACTTT
-,TRBJ2-3,-,TRBV14,CASSPSLASDTQYF,TGTGCCAGCAGCCCGAGTCTAGCGTCGGATACGCAGTATTTT
once,TRBJ2-1,TRBD2,TRBV5-1,CASSVGLAGGPWQFF,TGCGCCAGCAGCGTGGGACTAGCGGGAGGGCCATGGCAGTTCTTC
-,TRBJ1-2,TRBD1,TRBV25-1,CASSELGGEGNGYTF,TGTGCCAGCAGTGAACTAGGGGGCGAGGGTAACGGCTACACCTTC
-,TRBJ1-5,-,TRBV2,CASRLQGVLHQPQHF,TGTGCCAGCAGGCTACAGGGAGTACTCCATCAGCCCCAGCATTTT
-,TRBJ2-1,-,TRBV3-1/TRBV3-2,CASSLNLEQFF,TGTGCCAGCAGTCTAAATCTTGAGCAGTTCTTC
-,TRBJ2-3,-,TRBV9,CASSVGGDHTDTQYF,TGTGCCAGCAGCGTAGGGGGGGACCACACAGATACGCAGTATTTT
-,TRBJ2-5,TRBD2,TRBV5-6,CASSVIVLAGGQTQYF,TGTGCCAGCAGCGTGATTGTCCTAGCGGGAGGACAGACCCAGTACTTC
-,TRBJ1-4,TRBD1,TRBV7-6,CASSLKNRGEVNEKLFF,TGTGCCAGCAGCTTAAAAAACAGGGGGGAAGTTAATGAAAAACTGTTTTTT
-,TRBJ1-2,-,TRBV6-5,CASSYLKEGHYGYTF,TGTGCCAGCAGTTACCTCAAGGAGGGCCACTATGGCTACACCTTC
-,TRBJ2-2,TRBD2,TRBV7-6,CASSSWGSGIGTGELFF,TGTGCCAGCAGCTCTTGGGGGAGCGGGATAGGAACCGGGGAGCTGTTTTTT
-,TRBJ2-3,TRBD2,TRBV2,CASSLAGGLDTQYF,TGTGCCAGCAGCCTAGCGGGGGGTTTAGATACGCAGTATTTT
-,TRBJ1-1,TRBD1,TRBV27,CASSPTGDTEAFF,TGTGCCAGCAGTCCCACAGGGGACACTGAAGCTTTCTTT